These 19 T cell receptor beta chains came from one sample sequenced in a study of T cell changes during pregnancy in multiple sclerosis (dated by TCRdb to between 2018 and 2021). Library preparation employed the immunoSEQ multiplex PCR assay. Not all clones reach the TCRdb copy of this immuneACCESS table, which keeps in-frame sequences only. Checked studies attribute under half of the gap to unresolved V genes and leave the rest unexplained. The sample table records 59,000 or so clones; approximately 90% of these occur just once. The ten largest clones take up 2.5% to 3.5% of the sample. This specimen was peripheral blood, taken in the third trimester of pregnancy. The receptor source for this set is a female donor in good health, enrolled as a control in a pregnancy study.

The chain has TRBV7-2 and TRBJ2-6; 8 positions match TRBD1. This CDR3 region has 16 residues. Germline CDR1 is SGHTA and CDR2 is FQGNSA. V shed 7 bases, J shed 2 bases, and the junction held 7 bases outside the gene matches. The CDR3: CASTMKTGAGANVLTF. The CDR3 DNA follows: TGTGCCAGCACAATGAAGACAGGGGCTGGGGCCAACGTCCTGACTTTC.

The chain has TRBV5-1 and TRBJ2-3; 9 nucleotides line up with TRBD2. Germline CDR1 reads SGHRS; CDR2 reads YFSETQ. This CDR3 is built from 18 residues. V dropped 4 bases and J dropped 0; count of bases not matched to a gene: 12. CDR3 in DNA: TGCGCCAGCAGCCCCCATGCGGGGGGGGGTTCTAGCACAGATACGCAGTATTTT. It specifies CASSPHAGGGSSTDTQYF.

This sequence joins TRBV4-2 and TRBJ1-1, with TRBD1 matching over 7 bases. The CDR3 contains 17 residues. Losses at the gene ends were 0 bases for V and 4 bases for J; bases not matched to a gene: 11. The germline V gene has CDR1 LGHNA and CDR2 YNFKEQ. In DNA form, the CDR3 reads TGTGCCAGCAGCCAAGATGGGGCGACAGGGTGGGGCACTGAAGCTTTCTTT. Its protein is CASSQDGATGWGTEAFF.

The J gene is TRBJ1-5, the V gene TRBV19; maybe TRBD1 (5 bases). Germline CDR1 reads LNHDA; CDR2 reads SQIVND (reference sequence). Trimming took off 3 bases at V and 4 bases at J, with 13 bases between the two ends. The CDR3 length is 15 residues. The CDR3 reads CASSIKGVGNQPQHF. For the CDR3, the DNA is TGTGCCAGTAGTATTAAAGGGGTAGGTAATCAGCCCCAGCATTTT.

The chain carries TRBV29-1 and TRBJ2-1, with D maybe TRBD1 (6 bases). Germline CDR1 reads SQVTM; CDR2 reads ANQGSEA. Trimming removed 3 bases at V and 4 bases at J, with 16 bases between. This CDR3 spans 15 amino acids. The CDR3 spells CSVDRKTQGYNEQFF. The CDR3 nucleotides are TGCAGCGTTGACCGCAAAACACAGGGTTACAATGAGCAGTTCTTC.

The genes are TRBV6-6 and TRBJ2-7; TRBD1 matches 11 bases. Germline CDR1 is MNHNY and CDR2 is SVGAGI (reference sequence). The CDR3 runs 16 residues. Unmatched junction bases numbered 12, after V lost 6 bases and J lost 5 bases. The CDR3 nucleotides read TGTGCCAGCAGGTCCCGGAGGGGACAGGGGGTCGACGAGCAGTACTTC. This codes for CASRSRRGQGVDEQYF.

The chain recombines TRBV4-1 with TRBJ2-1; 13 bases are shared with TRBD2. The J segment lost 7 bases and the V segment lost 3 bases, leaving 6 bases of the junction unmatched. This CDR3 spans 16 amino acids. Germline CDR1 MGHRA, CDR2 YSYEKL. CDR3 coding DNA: TGCGCCAGCAGCCATTATACTAGCGGGGGGGCGAATGAGCAGTTCTTC. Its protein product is CASSHYTSGGANEQFF.

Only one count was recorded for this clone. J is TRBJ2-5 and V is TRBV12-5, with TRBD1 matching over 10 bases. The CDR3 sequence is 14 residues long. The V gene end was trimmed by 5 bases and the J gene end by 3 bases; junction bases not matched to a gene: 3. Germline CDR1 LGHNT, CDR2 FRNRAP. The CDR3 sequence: CASGPGTGEETQYF. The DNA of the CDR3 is TGTGCTAGTGGTCCCGGGACAGGGGAAGAGACCCAGTACTTC.

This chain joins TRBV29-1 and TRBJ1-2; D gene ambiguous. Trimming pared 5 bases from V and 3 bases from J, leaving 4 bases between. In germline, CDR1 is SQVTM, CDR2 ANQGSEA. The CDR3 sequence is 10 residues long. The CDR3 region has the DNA TGCAGCGTTCTTTACTATGGCTACACCTTC. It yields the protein CSVLYYGYTF. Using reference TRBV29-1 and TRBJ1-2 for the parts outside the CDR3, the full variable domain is SAVISQKPSRDICQRGTSLTIQCQVDSQVTMMFWYRQQPGQSLTLIATANQGSEATYESGFVIDKFPISRPNLTFSTLTVSNMSPEDSSIYLCSVLYYGYTFGSGTRLTVV.

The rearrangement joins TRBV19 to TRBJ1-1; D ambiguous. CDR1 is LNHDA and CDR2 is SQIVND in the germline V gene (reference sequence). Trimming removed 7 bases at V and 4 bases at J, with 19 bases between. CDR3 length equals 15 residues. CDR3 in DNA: TGTGCCAGTAACCCCACCACCGGGATTGGCACTGAAGCTTTCTTT. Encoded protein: CASNPTTGIGTEAFF.

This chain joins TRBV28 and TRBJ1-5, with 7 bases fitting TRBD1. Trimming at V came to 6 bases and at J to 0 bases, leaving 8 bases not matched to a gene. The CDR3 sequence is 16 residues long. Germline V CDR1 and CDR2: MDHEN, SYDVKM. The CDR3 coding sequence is TGTGCCAGCAGAGAGAAGGACAGGTTTAGCAATCAGCCCCAGCATTTT. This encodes CASREKDRFSNQPQHF.

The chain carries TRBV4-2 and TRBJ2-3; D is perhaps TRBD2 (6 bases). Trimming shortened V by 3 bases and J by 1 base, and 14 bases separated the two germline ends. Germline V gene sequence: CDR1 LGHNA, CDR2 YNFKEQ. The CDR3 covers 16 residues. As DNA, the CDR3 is TGTGCCAGCAGCCAGGGAGGCGGAGAGGGCACAGATACGCAGTATTTT. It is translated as CASSQGGGEGTDTQYF.

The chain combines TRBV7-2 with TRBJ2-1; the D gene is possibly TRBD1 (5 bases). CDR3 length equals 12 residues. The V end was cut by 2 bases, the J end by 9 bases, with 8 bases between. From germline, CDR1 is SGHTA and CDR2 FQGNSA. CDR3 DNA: TGTGCCAGCAGCTTACAGGGTGGTGAGCAGTTCTTC. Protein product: CASSLQGGEQFF. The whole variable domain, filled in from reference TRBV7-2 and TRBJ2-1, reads GAGVSQSPSNKVTEKGKDVELRCDPISGHTALYWYRQSLGQGLEFLIYFQGNSAPDKSGLPSDRFSAERTGGSVSTLTIQRTQQEDSAVYLCASSLQGGEQFFGPGTRLTVL.

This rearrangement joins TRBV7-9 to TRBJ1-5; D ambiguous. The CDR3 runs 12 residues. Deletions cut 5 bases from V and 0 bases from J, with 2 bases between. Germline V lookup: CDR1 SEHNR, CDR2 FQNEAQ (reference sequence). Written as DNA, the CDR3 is TGTGCCAGCAGCCTTAGCAATCAGCCCCAGCATTTT. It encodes CASSLSNQPQHF.

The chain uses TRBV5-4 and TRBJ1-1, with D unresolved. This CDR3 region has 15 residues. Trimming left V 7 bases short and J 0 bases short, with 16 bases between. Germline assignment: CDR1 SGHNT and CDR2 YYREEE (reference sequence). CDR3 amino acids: CASGPPDSLNTEAFF. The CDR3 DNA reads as TGTGCCAGCGGCCCCCCGGACTCCTTGAACACTGAAGCTTTCTTT.

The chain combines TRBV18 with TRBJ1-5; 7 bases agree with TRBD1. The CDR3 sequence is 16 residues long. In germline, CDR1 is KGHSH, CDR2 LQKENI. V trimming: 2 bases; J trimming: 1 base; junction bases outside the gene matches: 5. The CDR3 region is CASSPGARGSNQPQHF. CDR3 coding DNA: TGTGCCAGCTCACCAGGGGCCAGGGGGAGCAATCAGCCCCAGCATTTT.

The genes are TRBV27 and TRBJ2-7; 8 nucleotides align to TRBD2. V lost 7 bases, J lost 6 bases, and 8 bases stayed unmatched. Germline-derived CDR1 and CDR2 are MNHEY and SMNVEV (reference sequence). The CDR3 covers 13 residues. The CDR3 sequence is CASNKAGESEQYF. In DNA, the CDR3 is TGTGCCAGCAATAAAGCGGGAGAAAGCGAGCAGTACTTC.

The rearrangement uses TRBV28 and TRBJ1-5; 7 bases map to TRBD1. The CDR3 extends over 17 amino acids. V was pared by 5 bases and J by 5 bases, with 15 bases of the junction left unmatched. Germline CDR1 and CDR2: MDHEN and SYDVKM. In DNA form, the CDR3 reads TGTGCCAGCAGTCCTCAGACACTCCGGGACAGATATCAGCCCCAGCATTTT. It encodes CASSPQTLRDRYQPQHF.

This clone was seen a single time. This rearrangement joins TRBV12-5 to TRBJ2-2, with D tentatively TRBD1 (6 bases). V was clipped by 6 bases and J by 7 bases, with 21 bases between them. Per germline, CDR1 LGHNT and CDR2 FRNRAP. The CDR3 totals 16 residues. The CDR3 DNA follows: TGTGCTAGTGGCTTTACTCTGACAGGTCCTCACGGGGAGCTGTTTTTT. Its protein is CASGFTLTGPHGELFF. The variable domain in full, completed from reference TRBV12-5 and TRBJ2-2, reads DARVTQTPRHKVTEMGQEVTMRCQPILGHNTVFWYRQTMMQGLELLAYFRNRAPLDDSGMPKDRFSAEMPDATLATLKIQPSEPRDSAVYFCASGFTLTGPHGELFFGEGSRLTVL.